Sequencing of this T cell receptor beta chain was carried out in a study of cytomegalovirus exposure and HLA in healthy donors. The PCR employed 60 Vbeta primers together with 13 Jbeta primers. Profiled with immunoSEQ multiplex PCR; TCRdb holds only in-frame clones, not every one. The data hold under 70,000 clones, with around 67% observed a single time. The sequence came from a young woman in good health and CMV-seronegative. The source material was PBMCs.

CDR3 sequence reads: CAWITPGTGDSGNTIYF. The CDR3 DNA reads as TGTGCCTGGATAACGCCCGGGACAGGAGATTCTGGAAACACCATATATTTT. The V call is TRBV30, the J call TRBJ1-3; 8 positions match TRBD1. Trimming at V came to 4 bases and at J to 1 base, leaving 12 bases not matched to a gene. This CDR3 is 17 amino acids long. Germline V CDR1 and CDR2: GTSNPN, SVGIG (reference sequence).